This T cell receptor (beta chain) originates from a study of Ad26.COV2.S vaccination and SARS-CoV-2 variants. Study background: Intramuscular Ad26.COV2.S doses were given once or twice, 56 days apart. Study-wide results and limits: The breadth of spike-specific CD8+ and CD4+ T cell responses after vaccination was reportedly substantial.

Documented treatment: around 19 received Ad26.COV2.S at low or high dose, single or two shots; a few received placebo; per-sample allocation not given. Collection of samples fell on day 63 after the first vaccine or placebo injection. Expression of Wuhan-strain SARS-CoV-2 spike came from the Ad26 vector that formed the vaccine. CDR1 is MNHEY and CDR2 is SMNVEV in the germline V gene (reference sequence). CDR3 length: 14 residues. Trimming took 5 bases from V and 7 from J; bases not matched to a gene: 5. Data came from immunoSEQ multiplex PCR; TCRdb stores just in-frame clones and leaves some out. The sample has 380,000 or so clones, 83% seen once. As regards this clone: Antigen specificity is unknown.

The sequence was obtained from a person aged 18-60 years who received the Ad26.COV2.S COVID-19 vaccine or a placebo. The specimen comprised peripheral blood, sampled in a trial of Ad26.COV2.S vaccine versus placebo. This chain links TRBV27 with TRBJ2-1, with TRBD1 matching over 10 bases. DNA of the CDR3: TGTGCCAGCAGTAGGGACAGGGGTTGGAATGAGCAGTTCTTC. Its translation is CASSRDRGWNEQFF.